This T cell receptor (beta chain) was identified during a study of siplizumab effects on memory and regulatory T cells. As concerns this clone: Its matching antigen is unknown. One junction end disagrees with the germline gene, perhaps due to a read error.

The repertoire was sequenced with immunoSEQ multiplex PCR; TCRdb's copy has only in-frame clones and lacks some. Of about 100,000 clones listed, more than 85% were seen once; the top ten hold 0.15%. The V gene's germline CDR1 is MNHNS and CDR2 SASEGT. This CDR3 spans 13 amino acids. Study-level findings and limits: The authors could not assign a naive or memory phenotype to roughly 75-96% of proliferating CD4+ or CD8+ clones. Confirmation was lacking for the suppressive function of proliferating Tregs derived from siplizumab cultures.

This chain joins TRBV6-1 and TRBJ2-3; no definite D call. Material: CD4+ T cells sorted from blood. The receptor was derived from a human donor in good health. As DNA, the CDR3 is TGTGCCAGCAGTGAATATAGCAGAGATACGCAGTATTTT. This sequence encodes CASSEYSRDTQYF.